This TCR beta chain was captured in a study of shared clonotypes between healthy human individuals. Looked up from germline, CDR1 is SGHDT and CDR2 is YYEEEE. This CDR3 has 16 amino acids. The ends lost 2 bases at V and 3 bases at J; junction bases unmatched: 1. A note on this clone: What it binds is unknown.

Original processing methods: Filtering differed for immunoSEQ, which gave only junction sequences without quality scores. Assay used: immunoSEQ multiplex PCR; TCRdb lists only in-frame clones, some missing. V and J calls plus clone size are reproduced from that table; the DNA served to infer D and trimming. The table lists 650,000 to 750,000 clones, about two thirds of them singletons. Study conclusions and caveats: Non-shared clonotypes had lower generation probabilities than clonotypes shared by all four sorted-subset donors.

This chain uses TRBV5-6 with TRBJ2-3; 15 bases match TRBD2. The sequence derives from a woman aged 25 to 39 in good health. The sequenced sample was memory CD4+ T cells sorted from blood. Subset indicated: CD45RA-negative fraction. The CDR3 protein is CASSLGLAGGTDTQYF. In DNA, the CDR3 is TGTGCCAGCAGCTTAGGACTAGCGGGAGGGACAGATACGCAGTATTTT.